The rows below give T cell receptor beta chains drawn from one sample of a study of OX40 agonist ivuxolimab in advanced cancers. Sequencing was performed with immunoSEQ multiplex PCR; in TCRdb, only in-frame clones are kept and a portion is missing. This table holds tens of thousands of clones, about four fifths found once. Sequenced material: CD4+ or CD8+ T cells sorted from blood, taken in a trial of the OX40 agonist ivuxolimab. The receptors derive from an adult with an advanced solid tumor such as melanoma, head and neck, liver or kidney cancer. The CDR3 runs from the conserved cysteine through the conserved F or W. A D gene is named only where the DNA matches it firmly. Clone size is stated in some rows and not others, as once, few, many or a class when expanded.

TRBD2	TRBJ2-7	.	TRBV5-5	TGTGCCAGCAGCTTCGGGGGGTACATTTACGAGCAGTACTTC	CASSFGGYIYEQYF
.	TRBJ2-1	.	TRBV11-3	TGTGCCAGCAGCTTGGGGGCCCGTGAGCAGTTCTTC	CASSLGAREQFF
TRBD1	TRBJ1-6	.	TRBV11-2	TGTGCCAGCAGCTTAGTTGGGGACAGGGTGGCAACACCCCTCCACTTT	CASSLVGDRVATPLHF
.	TRBJ2-1	.	TRBV30	TGTGCCTGGAGCGGGTCGGGCTCCTACAATGAGCAGTTCTTC	CAWSGSGSYNEQFF
TRBD2	TRBJ2-1	.	TRBV7-2	TGTGCCAGCAGCTCTCAGCGGGGGGGGAATGAGCAGTTCTTC	CASSSQRGGNEQFF
.	TRBJ2-1	.	TRBV2	TGTGCCAGCAGTGTGTACAATGAGCAGTTCTTC	CASSVYNEQFF
TRBD2	TRBJ2-3	few	TRBV7-3	TGTGCCAGCAGCTCAGAGGGACTAGCGGGGGATACGCAGTATTTT	CASSSEGLAGDTQYF
TRBD1	TRBJ1-2	.	TRBV28	TGTGCCAGCAGTTTAGACAGGGGTCCCAACTATGGCTACACCTTC	CASSLDRGPNYGYTF
.	TRBJ2-7	.	TRBV9	TGTGCCAGCAGCGTAGAGCCCGTCACTAGTATCTCCCACGAGCAGTACTTC	CASSVEPVTSISHEQYF
.	TRBJ1-1	once	TRBV14	TGTGCCAGCAGCCAAGAACGGGGCACTGAAGCTTTCTTT	CASSQERGTEAFF
TRBD2	TRBJ2-2	.	TRBV7-9	TGTGCCAGCAGCCCCAGACTAGCGGGGAACACCGGGGAGCTGTTTTTT	CASSPRLAGNTGELFF
.	TRBJ2-3	.	TRBV7-9	TGTGCCAGCAGACCACCTTACCGTCATGGGGATACGCAGTATTTT	CASRPPYRHGDTQYF
.	TRBJ2-3	.	TRBV27	TGTGCCAGCGCCAATCGGGCCAATACGCAGTATTTT	CASANRANTQYF
.	TRBJ2-7	.	TRBV6-1	TGTGCCAGCAGTAGGAAGGGTCCCTACGAGCAGTACTTC	CASSRKGPYEQYF
TRBD1	TRBJ1-5	.	TRBV28	TGTGCCAGCAGCCGCGGGACAGCCGAGCGCAATCAGCCCCAGCATTTT	CASSRGTAERNQPQHF
.	TRBJ2-2	.	TRBV7-2	TGTGCCAGCAAATCGGGGGTTGGGGTAATCGGGGAGCTGTTTTTT	CASKSGVGVIGELFF